This TCR beta chain came from a study of blood T cell repertoires in COVID-19. Study at large: Samples taken during acute and convalescent COVID-19 were collected in the United States, Italy and Spain.

CDR1 and CDR2 (germline): LNHDA, SQIVND (reference sequence). The CDR3 has 14 amino acids. The ends lost 9 bases at V and 0 bases at J; junction bases unmatched: 6. Study processing details: By means of reference gene primer amplification, nucleated cell counts were estimated. Method: immunoSEQ multiplex PCR; TCRdb's copy keeps in-frame clones and lacks some. From that table come the V and J calls and clone size; the DNA was used to work out D and trimming. The table has a few hundred thousand clones, roughly 85% seen once. The sequence came from a young woman with active or convalescent COVID-19. The source material was peripheral blood. The rearrangement joins TRBV19 to TRBJ2-3; 7 bases match TRBD1. The CDR3 reads CASKGGISTDTQYF. DNA of the CDR3: TGTGCCAGCAAAGGGGGCATTAGCACAGATACGCAGTATTTT. Using reference TRBV19 and TRBJ2-3 for the parts outside the CDR3, the full variable domain is DGGITQSPKYLFRKEGQNVTLSCEQNLNHDAMYWYRQDPGQGLRLIYYSQIVNDFQKGDIAEGYSVSREKKESFPLTVTSAQKNPTAFYLCASKGGISTDTQYFGPGTRLTVL.